The text below deals with one TCR beta chain. This clone was recorded a few times. Its antigen is still unknown. Base quality data are lacking; no much larger clone is found one base away. Collaborating institutions collected whole blood in K2EDTA tubes following their own protocols. For TCRbeta analysis, collaborators shipped samples in one of three forms: frozen whole blood, isolated PBMCs, or DNA extracted from either of those sample types. This specimen comes from a study of blood T cell repertoires in COVID-19 (dated by TCRdb to 2018 to 2020). About the investigation overall: The collaborator samples originated in the United States, Italy and Spain and spanned the acute and convalescent phases of COVID-19. The material from the prospective study consisted of cDNA or gDNA derived from T cells, B-cell-depleted T cells, or PBMCs. Subjects who had been exposed to COVID-19, were actively infected with it, or had recovered from it provided the deeply sampled blood TCRbeta repertoires that made up the dataset. The repertoires were made available in a free public database intended to serve as a resource for research on the immune response to SARS-CoV-2. The samples were drawn from two sources: the first 160 participants of the ongoing ImmuneRACE study, and 1,000 to 1,500 subjects contributed by 6 global collaborators. Sample metadata almost always included a de-identified subject ID, COVID-19 status, age in years and sex. Where available, HLA class I and class II types were taken from metadata supplied by the sample provider and were not determined by assay-based typing. On the study overall, not on this receptor specifically: Clinical and demographic metadata were provided uncurated, with the amount varying by source and participant.

The immunoSEQ Assay, a bias-controlled multiplex PCR, was used to amplify TCRbeta CDR3 regions from genomic DNA. The paper's data handling went like this. The number of nucleated cells in each sample was estimated from the amplification of reference gene primers within the assay. Sequence reads were collapsed and filtered to measure the absolute abundance of every unique TCRbeta CDR3 rearrangement. For each sample, productive Simpson clonality was calculated by taking the square root of Simpson's diversity index across productive rearrangements. As stored in TCRdb, this immuneACCESS dataset retains in-frame rearrangements with V and J assigned. A fraction of the clones does not appear; measured against another copy, unresolved V genes explain less than half of the discrepancy, and the remainder lacks a known reason. The D gene and trimming were derived from the DNA, and the V and J assignments and clone size from that table. Here the sample has approximately 37,000 clones; 75% to 90% occur a single time. The top ten hold over 8% of the sample.

V is trimmed back by 2 bases and J by 1 base, and the junction contains 1 base that no gene match accounts for. CDR1 SGHDT and CDR2 YYEEEE are derived from the germline V gene. Counted from cysteine to phenylalanine, this CDR3 has 14 amino acids. Left in the record is the CDR3 DNA by itself, 42 bases read in frame from the first base. Specimen: peripheral blood. This clonotype was sampled from a human donor in a cohort sampled during active COVID-19. The chain couples TRBV5-6 to TRBJ1-1; the junction holds 8 bases that match TRBD1. The DNA sequence follows: TGTGCCAGCAGCTTCGGGACAGGGAACACTGAAGCTTTCTTT. This encodes CASSFGTGNTEAFF.